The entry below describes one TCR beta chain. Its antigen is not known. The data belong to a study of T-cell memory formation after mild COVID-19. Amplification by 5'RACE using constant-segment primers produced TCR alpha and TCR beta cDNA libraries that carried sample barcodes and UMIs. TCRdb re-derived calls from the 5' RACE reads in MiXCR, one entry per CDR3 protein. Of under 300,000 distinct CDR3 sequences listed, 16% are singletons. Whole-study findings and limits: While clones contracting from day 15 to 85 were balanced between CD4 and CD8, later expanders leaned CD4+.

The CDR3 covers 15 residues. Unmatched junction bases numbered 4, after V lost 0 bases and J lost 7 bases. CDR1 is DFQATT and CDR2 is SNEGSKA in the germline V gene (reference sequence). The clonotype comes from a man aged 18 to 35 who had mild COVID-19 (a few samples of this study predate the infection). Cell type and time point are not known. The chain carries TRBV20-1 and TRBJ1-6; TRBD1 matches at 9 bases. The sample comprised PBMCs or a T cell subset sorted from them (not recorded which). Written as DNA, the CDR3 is TGCAGTGCTAGAGATCGACAGGGGGGGAATTCACCCCTCCACTTT. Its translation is CSARDRQGGNSPLHF.